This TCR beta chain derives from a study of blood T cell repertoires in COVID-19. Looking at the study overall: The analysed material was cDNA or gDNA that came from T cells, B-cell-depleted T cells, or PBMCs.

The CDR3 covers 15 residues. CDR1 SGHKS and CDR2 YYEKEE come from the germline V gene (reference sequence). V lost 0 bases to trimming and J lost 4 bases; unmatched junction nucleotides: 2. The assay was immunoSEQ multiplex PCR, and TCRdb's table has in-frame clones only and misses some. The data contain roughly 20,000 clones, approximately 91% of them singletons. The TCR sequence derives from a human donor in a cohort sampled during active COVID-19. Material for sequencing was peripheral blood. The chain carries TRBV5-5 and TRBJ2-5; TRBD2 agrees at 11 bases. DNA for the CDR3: TGTGCCAGCAGCTTGGAGGGGACTAGCGGAGAGACCCAGTACTTC. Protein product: CASSLEGTSGETQYF.